This TCR beta chain was identified in a study of T cell repertoires in cytomegalovirus infection. TCRdb reprocessed the reads via MiXCR and lists one record per CDR3 protein. This table holds around 570,000 distinct CDR3 sequences, roughly 43% found once. Germline V gene data show CDR1 as SGHTA and CDR2 as FQGNSA. The CDR3 extends over 15 amino acids. V lost 4 bases and J 4 bases, leaving 11 bases between the germline ends. Concerning this clonotype itself: Its antigen remains unknown.

This chain links TRBV7-2 with TRBJ1-6, with D uncertain. The sample was cultured PBMCs, taken from culture after CMV antigen stimulation. The sequence was obtained from a human donor in good health (CMV status not recorded). Some clones in this sample may be carry-over from other donors' samples. The CDR3 DNA sequence: TGTGCCAGCAGCTCGGGAAGGCCGTATAATTCACCCCTCCACTTT. Its translation is CASSSGRPYNSPLHF.